The 5 T cell receptor beta chains presented below share a single source sample, sequenced in a study of blood T cell repertoires in COVID-19. The table came from immunoSEQ multiplex PCR; TCRdb's copy has only in-frame clones and leaves some out. The table lists 64,000 or so clones, approximately 91% of them singletons, with approximately 1.6% in the top ten. Sequencing input: peripheral blood. These receptors originate from a human donor in a cohort sampled during active COVID-19.

This sequence joins TRBV7-9 and TRBJ2-5, with 9 bases aligning to TRBD1. With 1 base clipped from V and 3 bases from J, the junction kept 6 bases outside the gene matches. The CDR3 consists of 16 residues. CDR1 is SEHNR and CDR2 is FQNEAQ in the germline V gene (reference sequence). As DNA, the CDR3 is TGTGCCAGCAGCTTAGGTTCGGGGACAGGGAAAGAGACCCAGTACTTC. This sequence encodes CASSLGSGTGKETQYF.

Only a few counts were recorded for this clone. The chain combines TRBV5-1 with TRBJ1-3; 8 bases agree with TRBD1. The J segment lost 4 bases and the V segment lost 0 bases, leaving 9 bases of the junction unmatched. The CDR3 spans 17 residues. The V gene's germline CDR1 is SGHRS and CDR2 YFSETQ. In DNA, the CDR3 is TGCGCCAGCAGCTTGGAAACAGGGGGTTCTATAGGAAACACCATATATTTT. Translating it yields CASSLETGGSIGNTIYF. The entire variable domain, with the rest obtained from reference TRBV5-1 and TRBJ1-3, is as follows: KAGVTQTPRYLIKTRGQQVTLSCSPISGHRSVSWYQQTPGQGLQFLFEYFSETQRNKGNFPGRFSGRQFSNSRSEMNVSTLELGDSALYLCASSLETGGSIGNTIYFGEGSWLTVV.

This clone occurred once. The genes are TRBV2 and TRBJ2-1; TRBD1 matches 9 bases. Germline V gene lookup returns CDR1 SNHLY and CDR2 FYNNEI. After removal of 8 bases from V and 2 bases from J, the junction contained 1 base not matched to a gene. The CDR3 consists of 13 residues. CDR3 in DNA: TGTGCCAGCGGGACAGGGACCTACAATGAGCAGTTCTTC. Translation: CASGTGTYNEQFF.

The V and J genes are TRBV7-8 and TRBJ1-1; tentatively, D is TRBD1 (5 bases). Germline V gene data show CDR1 as SGHVS and CDR2 as FQNEAQ. The CDR3 extends over 17 amino acids. The germline V and J ends were trimmed by 1 base and 1 base, with 16 bases remaining between them. CDR3 protein: CASSLEIWGRKNTEAFF. Written as DNA, the CDR3 is TGTGCCAGCAGCTTAGAAATATGGGGCAGAAAGAACACTGAAGCTTTCTTT.

This chain joins TRBV7-9 and TRBJ2-2; the D gene is possibly TRBD2 (6 bases). Trimming removed 4 bases at V and 3 bases at J, with 12 bases between. Germline-derived CDR1 and CDR2 are SEHNR and FQNEAQ (reference sequence). This CDR3 is 15 amino acids long. Here the CDR3 DNA reads TGTGCCAGCAGCTCTAGGGGAGGTTACACCGGGGAGCTGTTTTTT. It specifies CASSSRGGYTGELFF.